The rows below give T cell receptor beta chains drawn from one sample of a study of cytomegalovirus exposure and HLA in healthy donors. Assay used: immunoSEQ multiplex PCR; TCRdb lists only in-frame clones, some missing. The repertoire consists of approximately 100,000 clones, with 60% to 85% occurring once and the leading ten covering around 5%. The specimen sequenced was PBMCs. These receptors were collected from a female donor in good health and CMV-seropositive. Each CDR3 is given with its conserved first and last residue. The order of the fields is V gene, D gene, clone size, J gene, CDR3 protein, CDR3 DNA. A D gene is named only where the DNA matches it firmly. Some rows have no size entry. The others give once, few or many, or a class for an expanded clone.

TRBV9	TRBD2	NA	TRBJ2-7	CASSVAAGGTTYEQYF	TGTGCCAGCAGCGTAGCAGCGGGGGGGACAACCTACGAGCAGTACTTC
TRBV19	TRBD1	NA	TRBJ2-5	CASSMDFGQGKTQYF	TGTGCCAGTAGTATGGACTTTGGACAGGGAAAGACCCAGTACTTC
TRBV2	NA	NA	TRBJ1-2	CASSETRGSNGYTF	TGTGCCAGCAGTGAAACCCGGGGGAGTAATGGCTACACCTTC
TRBV7-9	NA	NA	TRBJ2-2	CASTPDRANTGELFF	TGTGCCAGCACCCCGGACAGAGCGAACACCGGGGAGCTGTTTTTT
TRBV7-2	NA	NA	TRBJ2-3	CASRISGTDTQYF	TGTGCCAGCAGGATTAGCGGCACAGATACGCAGTATTTT
TRBV5-1	NA	NA	TRBJ1-6	CASSLKESAYNSPLHF	TGCGCCAGCAGCTTGAAGGAGTCGGCTTATAATTCACCCCTCCACTTT
TRBV9	NA	NA	TRBJ2-1	CASSRSYNEQFF	TGTGCCAGCAGCCGTTCCTACAATGAGCAGTTCTTC
TRBV5-1	NA	NA	TRBJ2-1	CASSLGGGFYNEQFF	TGCGCCAGCTCCCTGGGGGGGGGCTTCTACAATGAGCAGTTCTTC
TRBV18	TRBD2	NA	TRBJ2-3	CASSVRTSGRAYTQYF	TGTGCCAGCTCAGTGAGGACTAGCGGGAGGGCCTATACGCAGTATTTT
TRBV28	NA	NA	TRBJ1-4	CASSPWTYEKLFF	TGTGCCAGCAGTCCGTGGACATATGAAAAACTGTTTTTT
TRBV11-3	NA	NA	TRBJ2-5	CASSLRTAGRQETQYF	TGTGCCAGCAGCCTTCGAACAGCGGGCCGCCAAGAGACCCAGTACTTC
TRBV7-9	TRBD2	NA	TRBJ2-5	CASSSSPLAVYRETQYF	TGTGCCAGCAGCTCCTCGCCCCTAGCGGTCTACCGGGAGACCCAGTACTTC
TRBV5-1	TRBD1	few	TRBJ1-3	CASRRTGASGNTIYF	TGCGCCAGCAGGAGGACAGGGGCCTCTGGAAACACCATATATTTT
TRBV11-2	NA	once	TRBJ1-1	CASSSERNTEAFF	TGTGCCAGCAGCTCGGAGAGGAACACTGAAGCTTTCTTT
TRBV7-9	TRBD1	NA	TRBJ2-7	CASSDRVPYEQYF	TGTGCCAGCAGCGACAGGGTTCCCTACGAGCAGTACTTC
TRBV5-4	TRBD1	few	TRBJ2-1	CASSSDRGQVNEQFF	TGTGCCAGCAGCTCTGACAGGGGGCAGGTGAATGAGCAGTTCTTC
TRBV25-1	TRBD1	many	TRBJ2-5	CASSATGGRETQYF	TGTGCCAGCAGTGCAACAGGGGGCCGGGAGACCCAGTACTTC
TRBV13	TRBD2	NA	TRBJ2-7	CASSLDRGGTPVEQYF	TGTGCCAGCAGCCTGGACCGGGGGGGTACCCCAGTCGAGCAGTACTTC
TRBV9	TRBD2	NA	TRBJ2-5	CASSKGTSGAETQYF	TGTGCCAGCAGCAAGGGGACTAGCGGGGCAGAGACCCAGTACTTC
TRBV5-1	TRBD1	NA	TRBJ1-1	CASSGIGTGGTEAFF	TGCGCCAGCAGCGGAATAGGGACAGGAGGGACTGAAGCTTTCTTT
TRBV5-8	NA	NA	TRBJ2-1	CASSSGRVGPLGEQFF	TGTGCCAGCAGCTCGGGTCGGGTTGGTCCCTTAGGTGAGCAGTTCTTC
TRBV6-1	NA	NA	TRBJ2-1	CASSLTDYNEQFF	TGTGCCAGCAGCCTGACAGATTACAATGAGCAGTTCTTC
TRBV9	TRBD2	NA	TRBJ2-1	CASSVGTTDTYNEQFF	TGTGCCAGCAGCGTGGGGACTACCGATACTTACAATGAGCAGTTCTTC
TRBV6-1	NA	NA	TRBJ1-5	CACDRGTGPQHF	TGTGCCTGTGACAGAGGTACGGGGCCCCAGCATTTT
TRBV5-1	TRBD1	NA	TRBJ1-1	CASRSDRMNTEAFF	TGCGCCAGCAGATCGGACAGGATGAACACTGAAGCTTTCTTT
TRBV2	NA	NA	TRBJ2-7	CASSESFNRRSYEQYF	TGTGCCAGCAGTGAAAGCTTTAACAGGAGATCCTACGAGCAGTACTTC
TRBV27	TRBD2	NA	TRBJ2-3	CASSGLAALRDTQYF	TGTGCCAGCAGTGGCCTAGCGGCCCTAAGGGATACGCAGTATTTT
TRBV7-9	TRBD2	NA	TRBJ2-1	CASSQTSGSYNEQFF	TGTGCCAGCAGCCAGACTAGCGGGAGCTACAATGAGCAGTTCTTC
TRBV7-2	TRBD1	once	TRBJ1-1	CASSSKQGGVVAFF	TGTGCCAGCAGCTCAAAACAGGGGGGGGTGGTAGCTTTCTTT
TRBV5-1	TRBD1	NA	TRBJ2-7	CASSLGTGAYEQYF	TGCGCCAGCAGCCTTGGGACAGGGGCCTACGAGCAGTACTTC
TRBV30	TRBD1	NA	TRBJ1-5	CASNRGMGNQPQHF	TGTGCATCTAACAGGGGTATGGGCAATCAGCCCCAGCATTTT
TRBV5-1	NA	once	TRBJ2-3	CASTQAGTDTQYF	TGCGCCAGCACCCAGGCTGGCACAGATACGCAGTATTTT
TRBV2	TRBD2	NA	TRBJ2-7	CASRFTGGAAYEQYF	TGTGCCAGCAGATTCACGGGGGGGGCGGCCTACGAGCAGTACTTC
TRBV7-9	NA	few	TRBJ1-5	CASSDNYQPQHF	TGTGCCAGCAGCGACAATTATCAGCCCCAGCATTTT
TRBV6-5	NA	NA	TRBJ2-1	CASRGHQAYNEQFF	TGTGCCAGCAGGGGACACCAGGCCTACAATGAGCAGTTCTTC
TRBV7-2	TRBD1	NA	TRBJ2-2	CASSLHRGPTGELFF	TGTGCCAGCAGCCTCCACAGGGGTCCCACCGGGGAGCTGTTTTTT
TRBV11-2	TRBD1	NA	TRBJ1-1	CASSVTGGTEAFF	TGTGCCAGCAGCGTTACAGGGGGCACTGAAGCTTTCTTT
TRBV5-5	TRBD1	NA	TRBJ2-5	CASSYRQGGWETQYF	TGTGCCAGCAGCTATAGACAGGGCGGGTGGGAGACCCAGTACTTC
TRBV18	NA	NA	TRBJ1-1	CASSPRETEAFF	TGTGCCAGCTCACCGCGGGAGACTGAAGCTTTCTTT
TRBV7-2	TRBD1	NA	TRBJ2-5	CASRSPGTGLDETQYF	TGTGCCAGCAGAAGTCCCGGGACAGGGCTCGATGAGACCCAGTACTTC
TRBV7-2	TRBD2	once	TRBJ2-5	CASSLFFGGGETQYF	TGTGCCAGCAGCTTATTTTTTGGGGGAGGGGAGACCCAGTACTTC
TRBV7-2	NA	NA	TRBJ2-7	CASSQNSYEQYF	TGTGCCAGCAGCCAAAACAGTTACGAGCAGTACTTC
TRBV18	NA	once	TRBJ1-6	CASSIQDSYNSPLHF	TGTGCCAGCTCAATCCAGGACAGCTATAATTCACCCCTCCACTTT
TRBV6-1	TRBD2	NA	TRBJ2-5	CASSERGLAGDYETQYF	TGTGCCAGCAGTGAACGAGGACTAGCGGGAGATTATGAGACCCAGTACTTC
TRBV7-9	NA	once	TRBJ1-1	CASSIGGRRNTEAFF	TGTGCCAGCAGCATCGGGGGAAGGCGGAACACTGAAGCTTTCTTT
TRBV30	TRBD1	few	TRBJ1-4	CAWNRDSQNEKLFF	TGTGCCTGGAATCGGGACAGCCAGAATGAAAAACTGTTTTTT
TRBV7-8	NA	NA	TRBJ1-5	CASSNLGQGNQPQHF	TGTGCCAGCAGCAACCTAGGGCAGGGAAATCAGCCCCAGCATTTT
TRBV7-9	TRBD1	NA	TRBJ1-4	CASSLQGAFSNEKLFF	TGTGCCAGCAGTTTACAGGGGGCGTTTAGTAATGAAAAACTGTTTTTT
TRBV5-1	NA	once	TRBJ1-1	CASSLGQRNTEAFF	TGCGCCAGCAGCTTGGGACAGAGGAACACTGAAGCTTTCTTT
TRBV6-1	NA	NA	TRBJ1-1	CASRAVGNTEAFF	TGTGCCAGCAGGGCAGTTGGGAACACTGAAGCTTTCTTT
TRBV6-1	NA	NA	TRBJ2-1	CASLILAGNYNEQFF	TGTGCCAGCCTCATTCTGGCGGGAAACTACAATGAGCAGTTCTTC
TRBV28	TRBD1	few	TRBJ2-5	CASIKRTGSETQYF	TGTGCCAGCATCAAAAGGACAGGGTCAGAGACCCAGTACTTC
TRBV2	NA	NA	TRBJ2-1	CASSERQATYNEQFF	TGTGCCAGCAGTGAGAGACAGGCGACCTACAATGAGCAGTTCTTC